This T cell receptor (beta chain) was obtained from a study of shared clonotypes between healthy human individuals. On the study more broadly: The donors, a couple of women and a few men, were aged 18 to 49.

About this clone: Antigen unknown.

Points from the study as a whole: When compared with the clonotypes that were shared by all four sorted-subset donors, the non-shared clonotypes turned out to have lower generation probabilities. In this cohort, only blood was sampled, and tissue repertoires likely differ.

The material for each subset, its genomic DNA, was split evenly across several immunoSEQ plates. Profiling relied on immunoSEQ multiplex PCR, and the TCRdb table lists in-frame clones only, not all of them. The table includes 1.6 million or so clones, about 96% detected once. The sequence derives from a man in his thirties or forties in good health. The specimen was naive CD4+ T cells sorted from blood. Described subset: CD45RA+ positively selected.

The DNA of the CDR3 is TGTGCCAGCAGCGTCAACAGGGTTACTGAAGCTTTCTTT. Protein product: CASSVNRVTEAFF. The V gene is TRBV7-3, the J gene TRBJ1-1, with D possibly matching TRBD1 (6 bases). This CDR3 region has 13 residues. Germline loops: CDR1 SGHTA, CDR2 FQGTGA. Trimming cost V 5 bases and J 5 bases, with 12 bases left between them.